The 3 T cell receptor beta chains reported below all come from one sample, sequenced in a study of cytomegalovirus exposure and HLA in healthy donors. The primer mix had 60 Vbeta and 13 Jbeta primers. The assay was immunoSEQ multiplex PCR, and TCRdb's table has in-frame clones only and misses some. The sample shows approximately 84,000 clones, around 75% of them seen only once. Input material: PBMCs. These receptors all come from a man aged 35 to 55 in good health and CMV-seronegative.

V usage is TRBV6-1 and J usage is TRBJ1-3, with 7 bases that match TRBD1. Germline CDR1 MNHNS, CDR2 SASEGT. CDR3 length: 16 amino acids. V was pared by 3 bases and J by 0 bases, with 5 bases of the junction left unmatched. CDR3 in DNA: TGTGCCAGCAGTGACCACAGGGGCTCCTCTGGAAACACCATATATTTT. Translated: CASSDHRGSSGNTIYF.

The genes are TRBV25-1 and TRBJ2-7, with TRBD1 identical over 7 bases. The CDR3 covers 13 residues. Losses at the gene ends were 2 bases for V and 3 bases for J; bases not matched to a gene: 1. Germline-derived CDR1 and CDR2 are MGHDK and SYGVNS. The CDR3: CASSETGVYEQYF. In DNA form, the CDR3 reads TGTGCCAGCAGTGAAACAGGGGTCTACGAGCAGTACTTC.

This chain connects TRBV6-1 to TRBJ1-5; D uncertain. The CDR3 contains 14 residues. Germline V gene data show CDR1 as MNHNS and CDR2 as SASEGT. The ends were cut back, 6 bases at V and 0 bases at J, with 9 bases in the middle. The CDR3 reads CASRGDYSNQPQHF. The CDR3 nucleotides read TGTGCCAGCAGAGGAGATTATAGCAATCAGCCCCAGCATTTT.